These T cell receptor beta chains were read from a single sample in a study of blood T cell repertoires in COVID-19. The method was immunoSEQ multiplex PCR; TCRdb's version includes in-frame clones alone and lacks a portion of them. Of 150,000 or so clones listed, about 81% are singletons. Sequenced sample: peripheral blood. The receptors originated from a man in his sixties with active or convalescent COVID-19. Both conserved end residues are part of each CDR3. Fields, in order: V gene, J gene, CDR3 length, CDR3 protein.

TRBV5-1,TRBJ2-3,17,CASSRQGTSSSTDTQYF
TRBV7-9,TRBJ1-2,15,CASSLMAGQDYGYTF
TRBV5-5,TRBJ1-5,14,CASSLFGSNQPQHF
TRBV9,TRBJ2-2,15,CASAAGGSNTGELFF
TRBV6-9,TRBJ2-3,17,CASSGETSGVEEDTQYF
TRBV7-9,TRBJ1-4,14,CASSLGRVDEKLFF
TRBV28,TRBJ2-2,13,CASGSGNTGELFF
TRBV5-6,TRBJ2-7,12,CASSLVGDEQYF
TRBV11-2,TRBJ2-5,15,CASSLVRGGPETQYF
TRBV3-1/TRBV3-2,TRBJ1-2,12,CASSQGVSGYTF
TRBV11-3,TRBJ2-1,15,CASSSYPTGRDEQFF
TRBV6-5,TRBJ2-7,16,CASSYSADRASYEQYF
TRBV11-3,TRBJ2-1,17,CASSSEIGASGGGQQFF
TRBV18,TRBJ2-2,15,CASSPGTGSTGELFF
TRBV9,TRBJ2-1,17,CASSVGGHWGRSNEQFF
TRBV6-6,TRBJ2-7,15,CASTGAGYGTYEQYF
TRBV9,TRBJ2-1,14,CASNIAGGRNEQFF
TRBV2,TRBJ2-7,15,CASSTGTGRSYEQYF
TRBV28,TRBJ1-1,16,CASSLASGTGDTEAFF
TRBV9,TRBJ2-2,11,CASSRLGELFF
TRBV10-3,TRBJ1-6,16,CAISVSQASNNSPLHF
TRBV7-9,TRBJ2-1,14,CASSLELVGNEQFF
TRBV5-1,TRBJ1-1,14,CASSGSGHNAEAFF
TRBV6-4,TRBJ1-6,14,CASSPRGGNSPLHF
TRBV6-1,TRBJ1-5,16,CASSEALLGVDQPQHF
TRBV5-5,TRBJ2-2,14,CASSLQGNTGELFF
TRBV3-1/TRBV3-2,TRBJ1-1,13,CASSRQLNTEAFF
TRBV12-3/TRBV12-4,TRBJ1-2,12,CASSLGRGSYTF
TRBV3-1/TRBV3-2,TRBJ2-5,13,CASSRGSQETQYF
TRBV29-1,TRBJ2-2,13,CSAGQVSTGELFF
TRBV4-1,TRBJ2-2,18,CASSQDYLVLKGTGELFF
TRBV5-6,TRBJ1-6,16,CASSLGQGGQNSPLHF
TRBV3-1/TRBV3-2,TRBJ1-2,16,CASSQLPGQGNYGYTF
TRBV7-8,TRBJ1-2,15,CASSLAMGSNYGYTF
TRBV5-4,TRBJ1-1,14,CASSLGRANTEAFF
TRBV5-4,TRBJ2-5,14,CASSLAGGRETQYF
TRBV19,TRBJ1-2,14,CASNSGKEGYGYTF
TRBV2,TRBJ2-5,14,CASSEGRAQETQYF
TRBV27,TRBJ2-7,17,CASSLSFGGVPSYEQYF
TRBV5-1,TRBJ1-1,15,CASSSATGGSTEAFF
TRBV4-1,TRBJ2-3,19,CASSQDGSLAGVSTDTQYF
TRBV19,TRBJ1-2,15,CASSLRTGQGDGYTF
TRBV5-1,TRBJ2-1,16,CASSLSRGSSYNEQFF
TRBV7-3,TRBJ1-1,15,CASSPQGAGGTEAFF
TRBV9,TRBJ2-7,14,CASSVGGTGYEQYF
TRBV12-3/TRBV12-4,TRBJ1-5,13,CASSSTQGQPQHF
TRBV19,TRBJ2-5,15,CASSKAGVGQETQYF
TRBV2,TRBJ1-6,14,CASRTGTGNSPLHF
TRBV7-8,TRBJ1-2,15,CASSLHPDSLYGYTF